This TCR beta chain came from a study of shared T cell receptors in the human thymus. Libraries were prepared by immunoSEQ multiplex PCR; TCRdb keeps only in-frame clonotypes and omits some of them. This table holds almost 550,000 clones, more than 75% found once. Trimming stripped 4 bases from V and 10 bases from J, with 18 bases between. Germline loops: CDR1 SGDLS, CDR2 YYNGEE. This CDR3 has 14 amino acids. This clone was seen more than once but under ten times. A further study also used this sample, focusing on human thymus T cells. From that second work: Corrective surgery for congenital heart defects was being performed on the healthy Finnish infants who served as donors. Gene usage (both V and J) appeared biased in thymic and blood repertoires.

This sequence originates from a boy in the first two years of life with a congenital heart defect. Specimen: thymocytes. J is TRBJ1-5 and V is TRBV9; the D gene is possibly TRBD1 (5 bases). The CDR3 loop is CASSSHPGGIPQHF. The CDR3 nucleotides are TGTGCCAGCAGCTCGCACCCCGGGGGTATACCCCAGCATTTT.